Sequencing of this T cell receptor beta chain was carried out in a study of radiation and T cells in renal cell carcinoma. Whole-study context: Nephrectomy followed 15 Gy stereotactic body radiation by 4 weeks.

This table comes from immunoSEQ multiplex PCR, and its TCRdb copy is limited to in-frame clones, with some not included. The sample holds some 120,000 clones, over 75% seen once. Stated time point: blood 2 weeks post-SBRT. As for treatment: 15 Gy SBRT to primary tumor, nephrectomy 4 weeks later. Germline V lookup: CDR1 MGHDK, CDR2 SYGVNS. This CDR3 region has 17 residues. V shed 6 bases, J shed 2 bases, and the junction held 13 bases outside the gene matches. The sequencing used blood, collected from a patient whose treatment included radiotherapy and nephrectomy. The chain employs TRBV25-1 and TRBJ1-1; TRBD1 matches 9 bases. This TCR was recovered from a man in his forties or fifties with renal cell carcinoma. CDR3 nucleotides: TGTGCCAGCAGGGAACCGGGACAGGGAGGGGGAAACACTGAAGCTTTCTTT. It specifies CASREPGQGGGNTEAFF.